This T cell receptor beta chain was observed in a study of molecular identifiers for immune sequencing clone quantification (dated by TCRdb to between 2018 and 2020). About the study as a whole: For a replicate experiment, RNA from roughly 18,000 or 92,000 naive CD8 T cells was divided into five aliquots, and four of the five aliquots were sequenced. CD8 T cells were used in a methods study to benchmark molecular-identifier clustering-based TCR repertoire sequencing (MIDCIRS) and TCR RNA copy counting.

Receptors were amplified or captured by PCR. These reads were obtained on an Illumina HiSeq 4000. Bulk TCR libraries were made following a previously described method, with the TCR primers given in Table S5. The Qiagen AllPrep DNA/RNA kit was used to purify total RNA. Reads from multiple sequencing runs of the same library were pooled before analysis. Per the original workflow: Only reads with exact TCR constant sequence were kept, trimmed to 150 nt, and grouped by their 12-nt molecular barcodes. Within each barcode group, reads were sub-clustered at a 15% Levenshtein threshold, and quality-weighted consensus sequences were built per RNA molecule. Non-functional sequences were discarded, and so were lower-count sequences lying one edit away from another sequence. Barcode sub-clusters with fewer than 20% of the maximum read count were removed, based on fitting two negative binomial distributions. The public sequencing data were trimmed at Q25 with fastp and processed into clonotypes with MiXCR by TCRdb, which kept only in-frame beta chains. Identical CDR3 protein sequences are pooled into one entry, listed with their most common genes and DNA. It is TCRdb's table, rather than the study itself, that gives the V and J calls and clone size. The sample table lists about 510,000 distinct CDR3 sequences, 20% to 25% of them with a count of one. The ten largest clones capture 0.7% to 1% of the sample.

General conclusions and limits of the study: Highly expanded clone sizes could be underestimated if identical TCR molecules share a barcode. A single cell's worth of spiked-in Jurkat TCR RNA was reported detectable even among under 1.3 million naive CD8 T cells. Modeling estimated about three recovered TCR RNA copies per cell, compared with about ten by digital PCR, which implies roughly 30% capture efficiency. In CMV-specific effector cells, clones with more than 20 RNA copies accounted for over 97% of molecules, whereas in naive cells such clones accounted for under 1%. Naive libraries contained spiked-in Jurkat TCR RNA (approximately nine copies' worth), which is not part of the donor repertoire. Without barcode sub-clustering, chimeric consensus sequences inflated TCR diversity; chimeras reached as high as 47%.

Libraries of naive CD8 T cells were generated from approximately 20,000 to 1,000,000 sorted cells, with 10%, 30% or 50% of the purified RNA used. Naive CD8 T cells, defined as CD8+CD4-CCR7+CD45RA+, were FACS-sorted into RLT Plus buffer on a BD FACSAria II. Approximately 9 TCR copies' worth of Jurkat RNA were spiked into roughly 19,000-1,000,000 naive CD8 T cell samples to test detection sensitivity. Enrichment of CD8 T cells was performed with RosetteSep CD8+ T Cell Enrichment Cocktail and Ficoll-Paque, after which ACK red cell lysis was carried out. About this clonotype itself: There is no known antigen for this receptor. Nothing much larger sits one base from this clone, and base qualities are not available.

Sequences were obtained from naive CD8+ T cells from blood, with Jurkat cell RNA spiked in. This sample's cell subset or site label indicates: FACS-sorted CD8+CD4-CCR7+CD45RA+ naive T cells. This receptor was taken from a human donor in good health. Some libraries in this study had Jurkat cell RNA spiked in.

CDR3 reads: CASCLDTDTQYF. The DNA reads TGTGCCAGCTGCCTCGACACAGATACGCAGTATTTT. This chain is built from TRBV4-2 and TRBJ2-3; there is no confident call for the D gene. V is cut by 8 bases and J by 2 bases, and the space between the germline ends is 8 bases. In the germline V gene, CDR1 corresponds to LGHNA and CDR2 to YNFKEQ. The CDR3 runs 12 amino acids, cysteine and phenylalanine included. Only the CDR3 part of the read is kept: 36 bases, read in frame from the first base.